Listed here are 9 T cell receptor beta chains from one sample, sequenced in a study of PD-1 blockade in mismatch repair-deficient tumors listed by TCRdb under 2017. The library was prepared using the immunoSEQ multiplex PCR assay. TCRdb took over this immuneACCESS table, retaining in-frame rearrangements with V and J assigned. Such tables are incomplete; in checked studies, under half of the missing clones stem from an unresolved V gene, and the remainder is unexplained. This sample gives 100,000 to 150,000 clones in total; around 86% of them show up just once. The biggest ten clones account for about 14% of the sample. The sequences come from peripheral blood, collected 44 weeks after starting pembrolizumab. The receptors come from an adult with mismatch repair-deficient cancer.

This chain joins TRBV9 and TRBJ2-1, with D uncertain. V was shortened by 0 bases and J by 3 bases, with 19 bases between the two germline ends. This CDR3 spans 18 amino acids. Germline values: CDR1 SGDLS, CDR2 YYNGEE. The chain's CDR3 is CASSVDPLTPTFYNEQFF. The CDR3 DNA is TGTGCCAGCAGCGTAGATCCACTCACCCCGACCTTCTACAATGAGCAGTTCTTC.

The chain recombines TRBV16 with TRBJ2-5; tentative D call: TRBD2 (5 bases). The CDR3 covers 14 residues. With 1 base removed from V and 3 bases from J, the gap between germline ends came to 9 bases. Germline lookup yields CDR1 KGHSY and CDR2 FQNENV. Here the CDR3 DNA reads TGTGCCAGCAGCCAATTACTAGTAGAAGAGACCCAGTACTTC. Its translation: CASSQLLVEETQYF.

The DNA of the CDR3 is TGTGCCAGCAGTGAAAGGAGACTCCCGACCTACGAGCAGTACTTC. Protein product: CASSERRLPTYEQYF. This chain uses TRBV6-1 with TRBJ2-7, with D unclear. The CDR3 is made up of 15 amino acids. The V end was cut by 2 bases, the J end by 2 bases, with 13 bases between. Germline CDR1 is MNHNS and CDR2 is SASEGT.

The chain carries TRBV11-2 and TRBJ2-7; possibly TRBD1 for D (6 bases). Germline V gives CDR1 SGHAT, CDR2 FQNNGV. The CDR3 consists of 17 residues. Trimming took off 2 bases at V and 3 bases at J, with 20 bases between the two ends. Here the CDR3 reads CASSLTAQGIEFYEQYF. The DNA for the CDR3 is TGTGCCAGCAGCTTAACCGCTCAGGGGATTGAATTCTACGAGCAGTACTTC.

The V gene is TRBV2, the J gene TRBJ2-3; 7 nucleotides agree with TRBD2. The CDR3 is made up of 12 amino acids. The junction had 5 bases not matched to a gene; V was cut back by 6 bases and J by 8 bases. The germline V gene encodes CDR1 SNHLY and CDR2 FYNNEI. CDR3 DNA sequence: TGTGCCAGCAGGGGGACTACCAGTACGCAGTATTTT. Protein: CASRGTTSTQYF.

Only one count was recorded for this clone. This chain uses TRBV6-6 with TRBJ1-1; D perhaps matches TRBD1 (5 bases). Deletions cut 6 bases from V and 1 base from J, with 6 bases between. Per germline, CDR1 MNHNY and CDR2 SVGAGI (reference sequence). This CDR3 comprises 12 residues. As DNA, the CDR3 is TGTGCCAGCAGGCAGGGGAACACTGAAGCTTTCTTT. This encodes CASRQGNTEAFF.

The chain is built from TRBV7-9 and TRBJ2-7; maybe TRBD1 (6 bases). The CDR3 length is 13 residues. CDR1 SEHNR and CDR2 FQNEAQ come from the germline V gene (reference sequence). V lost 3 bases and J lost 5, with 11 bases in between. The DNA for the CDR3 is TGTGCCAGCAGCTTGTCGTCAGGGGACGAGCAGTACTTC. Amino acids: CASSLSSGDEQYF. The variable domain in full, completed from reference TRBV7-9 and TRBJ2-7, reads DTGVSQNPRHKITKRGQNVTFRCDPISEHNRLYWYRQTLGQGPEFLTYFQNEAQLEKSRLLSDRFSAERPKGSFSTLEIQRTEQGDSAMYLCASSLSSGDEQYFGPGTRLTVT.

The genes are TRBV4-1 and TRBJ2-1, with TRBD1 matching over 7 bases. Germline CDR1 and CDR2: MGHRA and YSYEKL. Germline trimming cut 6 bases from V and 9 bases from J; bases unmatched to any gene: 11. This CDR3 spans 14 amino acids. The CDR3 coding sequence is TGCGCCAGCAGACCCAATACAGGGGCGGGTGAGCAGTTCTTC. It encodes CASRPNTGAGEQFF.

The sample holds a few counts of this clone. CDR3 amino acids: CASSPGVRDKAYEQYF. CDR3 bases: TGTGCCAGCAGCCCCGGCGTCCGGGACAAGGCCTACGAGCAGTACTTC. The chain carries TRBV2 and TRBJ2-7, with D possibly being TRBD1 (6 bases). Trimming removed 6 bases at V and 2 bases at J, with 20 bases between. The CDR3 sequence is 16 residues long. CDR1 SNHLY and CDR2 FYNNEI come from the germline V gene. Complete variable domain (other parts from reference TRBV2 and TRBJ2-7): EPEVTQTPSHQVTQMGQEVILRCVPISNHLYFYWYRQILGQKVEFLVSFYNNEISEKSEIFDDQFSVERPDGSNFTLKIRSTKLEDSAMYFCASSPGVRDKAYEQYFGPGTRLTVT.